A single sample gave rise to the 17 T cell receptor beta chains below, sequenced in a study of blood T cells in healthy people across ages. For the second PCR, which ran for 7 to 11 cycles, a sample-barcoded 5' primer and a J-beta primer mix were used. TCRdb passed the 5' RACE reads through MiXCR, listing each CDR3 protein once. The sample includes around 1,100,000 distinct CDR3 sequences, 35% to 40% of them seen just once. Sequences were obtained from blood. These receptors were obtained from a man aged 18 to 30 in good health.

This clonotype was recorded at least ten times. The V and J genes are TRBV29-1 and TRBJ1-2; D possibly corresponds to TRBD1 (6 bases). CDR1 is SQVTM and CDR2 is ANQGSEA in the germline V gene. V was trimmed by 3 bases and J by 2 bases, leaving 10 bases between them. The CDR3 runs to 13 residues. The CDR3 protein is CSVDPGQNYGYTF. CDR3 in DNA: TGCAGCGTTGACCCAGGACAGAACTATGGCTACACCTTC.

This clonotype appeared once. The gene calls are TRBV3-1 and TRBJ2-7, with D possibly matching TRBD1 (6 bases). CDR1 and CDR2 (germline): LGHDT, YNNKEL (reference sequence). The CDR3 consists of 14 residues. Trimming removed 0 bases from V and 5 bases from J, with 11 bases in between. CDR3 sequence reads: CASSQDQGSNEQYF. DNA for the CDR3: TGTGCCAGCAGCCAAGATCAGGGGAGTAACGAGCAGTACTTC.

J is TRBJ1-1 and V is TRBV5-1; D is ambiguous. CDR3 length: 13 residues. V lost 4 bases and J lost 8, with 15 bases in between. Germline V gene data show CDR1 as SGHRS and CDR2 as YFSETQ. The CDR3 DNA reads as TGCGCCAGCAGCCAACCCTCTGAGAGGGAAGCTTTCTTT. It codes for CASSQPSEREAFF.

In DNA form, the CDR3 reads TGTGCCAGCAGGGCAACTAGCGGGGGGGCCGATGAGCAGTTCTTC. It translates to CASRATSGGADEQFF. The chain recombines TRBV4-2 with TRBJ2-1; 13 bases map to TRBD2. Germline CDR1 is LGHNA and CDR2 is YNFKEQ. The ends lost 6 bases at V and 8 bases at J; junction bases unmatched: 7. The CDR3 spans 15 residues.

This clonotype was observed a handful of times. At one boundary the junction diverges from the germline segment, which might be a read error. The gene calls are TRBV12-5 and TRBJ2-3; D may be TRBD1 or TRBD2 (5 bases each). The CDR3 totals 11 residues. CDR1 and CDR2 from the germline V gene are LGHNT and FRNRAP. CDR3 in amino acids: CASGLGDMQYF. As DNA, the CDR3 is TGTGCTAGTGGCCTGGGGGATATGCAGTATTTT.

There are many counts of this clonotype. The rearrangement links TRBV20-1 to TRBJ1-2; D perhaps matches TRBD1 (6 bases). Trimming pared 1 base from V and 2 bases from J, leaving 8 bases between. Germline V gene lookup returns CDR1 DFQATT and CDR2 SNEGSKA (reference sequence). The CDR3 sequence is 13 residues long. CDR3 in amino acids: CSARATGNYGYTF. The CDR3, as DNA: TGCAGTGCTAGAGCCACAGGGAACTATGGCTACACCTTC.

This clonotype came up a few times. This chain links TRBV29-1 with TRBJ1-1, with a tentative D call TRBD1 (5 bases). Trimming left V 1 base short and J 4 bases short, with 13 bases between. This CDR3 comprises 14 residues. CDR1 and CDR2 from the germline V gene are SQVTM and ANQGSEA. The CDR3 region is CSVEVLAGGTEAFF. In DNA form, the CDR3 reads TGCAGCGTTGAAGTCCTCGCGGGGGGCACTGAAGCTTTCTTT.

The chain combines TRBV29-1 with TRBJ2-3; D is ambiguous. Germline V gives CDR1 SQVTM, CDR2 ANQGSEA. V dropped 4 bases and J dropped 0 bases, with 14 bases sitting between them. The CDR3 covers 15 residues. CDR3 sequence reads: CSVGSSGGSTDTQYF. The CDR3 nucleotides are TGCAGCGTTGGGAGTTCTGGCGGTAGCACAGATACGCAGTATTTT.

The chain combines TRBV21-1 with TRBJ2-4; the D segment call TRBD1 is taken from the table without a DNA check. TRBV21-1 counts as a pseudogene. CDR3 length: 15 amino acids. The chain's CDR3 is CASNTGTDSPSIQYF. The CDR3 DNA sequence: TGTGCCAGCAACACCGGGACGGACTCTCCAAGCATTCAGTACTTC.

About this clonotype itself: One end of the junction does not line up with germline, which may come from a read error. CDR3 nucleotides: TGCGCCAGCAGCCAAGCGCCGGGACAGGGGAACTATGGCCACACCTTC. This encodes CASSQAPGQGNYGHTF. The rearrangement joins TRBV4-3 to TRBJ1-2; 10 bases agree with TRBD1. This CDR3 comprises 16 residues. CDR1 and CDR2 from the germline V gene are LGHNA and YSLEER.

This clonotype was picked up a small number of times. The chain joins TRBV20-1 to TRBJ2-1; D might be TRBD1 or TRBD2, each matching 5 bases. The CDR3 sequence is 18 residues long. The germline CDR1 and CDR2 sequences are DFQATT and SNEGSKA (reference sequence). V lost 1 base to trimming and J lost 5 bases, with 24 bases between them. CDR3 sequence reads: CSARGGNLNLADDNEQFF. In nucleotides, the CDR3 is TGCAGTGCTAGAGGGGGGAATCTCAACTTAGCCGACGACAATGAGCAGTTCTTC.

Ten or more counts support this clonotype. CDR3 sequence reads: CASSHSRNEQFF. The CDR3 bases are TGTGCCAGCAGCCATTCCCGCAATGAGCAGTTCTTC. This chain connects TRBV3-1 to TRBJ2-1; D remains ambiguous. The CDR3 sequence is 12 residues long. Trimming stripped 3 bases from V and 6 bases from J, with 6 bases between. From germline, CDR1 is LGHDT and CDR2 YNNKEL (reference sequence).

This rearrangement joins TRBV7-8 to TRBJ2-3; D possibly corresponds to TRBD1 (5 bases). The ends were cut back, 5 bases at V and 1 base at J, with 16 bases in the middle. CDR3 length: 16 residues. Germline assignment: CDR1 SGHVS and CDR2 FQNEAQ. This CDR3 reads CASSPFTGFRTDTQYF. The CDR3 bases are TGTGCCAGCAGCCCCTTCACAGGTTTCCGCACAGATACGCAGTATTTT.

In its sample, this clonotype was seen a few times. J is TRBJ2-7 and V is TRBV7-6, with a tentative D call TRBD1 (6 bases). The CDR3 is 14 residues long. V lost 5 bases, J lost 2 bases, and 13 bases lay in between. From germline, CDR1 is SGHVS and CDR2 FNYEAQ. The CDR3 here is CASSPLQGTYEQYF. In nucleotides, the CDR3 is TGTGCCAGCAGCCCACTACAGGGAACCTACGAGCAGTACTTC.

The chain combines TRBV28 with TRBJ1-2; possible D gene TRBD1, 6 bases. V lost 8 bases and J lost 3, with 13 bases in between. The germline V gene encodes CDR1 MDHEN and CDR2 SYDVKM. The CDR3 is 13 residues long. The CDR3 DNA reads TGTGCCAGCCGGGGGGCCTCCGACTATGGCTACACCTTC. Translation: CASRGASDYGYTF.

This clonotype was observed a handful of times. It may be a read error: a sequence one base away is much more abundant. V is TRBV12-3 or TRBV12-4 and J is TRBJ2-4, with no clear D. V was trimmed by 5 bases and J by 13 bases, leaving 18 bases between them. This CDR3 comprises 13 residues. CDR3 residues: CASSGSALNEQYF. As DNA, the CDR3 is TGTGCCAGCAGTGGGTCGGCGTTAAATGAGCAGTACTTC.

This clonotype was found once. The V and J genes are TRBV10-3 and TRBJ2-5, with 9 bases fitting TRBD1. The CDR3 covers 16 residues. Germline trimming cut 3 bases from V and 11 bases from J; bases unmatched to any gene: 16. Germline CDR1 and CDR2: ENHRY and SYGVKD. The CDR3 nucleotides are TGTGCCATCAGTGATTTACAGGGGGCCAACTACAATGAGCAGTACTTC. Translated, it gives CAISDLQGANYNEQYF.